This paragraph reports one T cell receptor (beta chain). An end of the junction differs from the germline gene, which may be a read error. Sequenced by immunoSEQ multiplex PCR; TCRdb stores in-frame clones only, minus some. Here the sample spans 45,000 or so clones, 75% to 95% being singletons. The sample comes from a study of T cell changes during pregnancy in multiple sclerosis. The sample consisted of CD8+ T cells from peripheral blood mononuclear cells, taken after pregnancy. The receptor was isolated from a female donor with multiple sclerosis, enrolled in a pregnancy study.

CDR3 protein: CVSSLGRSEQYF. The CDR3 coding sequence is TGTGTCAGCAGCTTAGGGCGGAGCGAGCAGTACTTC. V usage is TRBV7-9 and J usage is TRBJ2-7; D remains unclear. The CDR3 extends over 12 amino acids. The V gene's germline CDR1 is SEHNR and CDR2 FQNEAQ (reference sequence).